Included here is one T cell receptor (beta chain) sequence, with context. No antigen is known for it. This record belongs to a study of shared clonotypes between healthy human individuals. Study-wide results and caveats: Sharing across a few donors was seen in around 5.1% of naive CD4 clonotypes.

Terminally differentiated effector memory CD45RA+ cells were excluded by CCR7 positive selection of CD45RO-negative cells. The CDR3 runs 15 residues. The V gene end was trimmed by 7 bases and the J gene end by 4 bases; junction bases not matched to a gene: 8. CDR1 is MNHNY and CDR2 is SVGAGI in the germline V gene (reference sequence). Using immunoSEQ multiplex PCR, the repertoire was profiled, and TCRdb retains in-frame clones only, with some absent. The sample holds some 2.1 million clones, about 94% seen once. This clonotype was sampled from a man aged 18 to 29 in good health. Some clones in this sample may be carry-over from other donors' samples. The sequenced sample consisted of naive CD8+ T cells from PBMCs. This chain connects TRBV6-6 to TRBJ1-5; the match to TRBD1 covers 9 bases. Written as DNA, the CDR3 is TGTGCCAGCAATCGACAGGGGGAAGAGAATCAGCCCCAGCATTTT. Protein sequence: CASNRQGEENQPQHF.